Below are 9 T cell receptor beta chains sequenced from a single sample in a study of blood T cell repertoires in COVID-19. The data were produced by immunoSEQ multiplex PCR, yet TCRdb's version contains in-frame clones alone and is incomplete. The sample includes hundreds of thousands of clones, 85% seen only once; the top ten take 2% to 3%. The source material was PBMCs or T cells enriched from blood (not recorded which). The receptors derive from a woman aged 45-60 years who had recovered from COVID-19.

The chain carries TRBV25-1 and TRBJ2-5, with D possibly being TRBD1 (7 bases). CDR3 length: 15 residues. The germline V and J ends were trimmed by 3 bases and 4 bases, with 15 bases remaining between them. CDR1 MGHDK and CDR2 SYGVNS come from the germline V gene. CDR3 in DNA: TGTGCCAGCAGTGACCAGGGGGGATTCTTAGAGACCCAGTACTTC. Translated, it gives CASSDQGGFLETQYF. Full variable domain (outside the CDR3, taken from reference TRBV25-1 and TRBJ2-5): EADIYQTPRYLVIGTGKKITLECSQTMGHDKMYWYQQDPGMELHLIHYSYGVNSTEKGDLSSESTVSRIRTEHFPLTLESARPSHTSQYLCASSDQGGFLETQYFGPGTRLLVL.

This clone has more than one count but fewer than ten. The sample has other DNA sequences that encode this CDR3 too. This chain joins TRBV5-1 and TRBJ1-1; TRBD1 matches 9 bases. V lost 4 bases, J lost 3 bases, and 1 base stayed unmatched. The CDR3 runs to 13 residues. Germline V CDR1 and CDR2: SGHRS, YFSETQ. The CDR3 sequence is CASSGQGYTEAFF. CDR3 nucleotides: TGCGCCAGCAGCGGACAGGGGTACACTGAAGCTTTCTTT. Complete variable domain (other parts from reference TRBV5-1 and TRBJ1-1): KAGVTQTPRYLIKTRGQQVTLSCSPISGHRSVSWYQQTPGQGLQFLFEYFSETQRNKGNFPGRFSGRQFSNSRSEMNVSTLELGDSALYLCASSGQGYTEAFFGQGTRLTVV.

The genes are TRBV2 and TRBJ2-5, with D possibly being TRBD1 (5 bases). There are 16 residues in the CDR3. Trimming shortened V by 6 bases and J by 5 bases, and 22 bases separated the two germline ends. Germline V gene lookup returns CDR1 SNHLY and CDR2 FYNNEI. CDR3 in amino acids: CASSHAARQPRETQYF. The CDR3 nucleotides are TGTGCCAGCAGCCACGCCGCGCGACAGCCAAGGGAGACCCAGTACTTC.

The J gene is TRBJ1-6, the V gene TRBV6-5; 7 bases are shared with TRBD1. This CDR3 region has 15 residues. V lost 2 bases, J lost 7 bases, and 5 bases stayed unmatched. CDR1 is MNHEY and CDR2 is SVGAGI in the germline V gene. CDR3 in amino acids: CASSYGQGVNSPLHF. The CDR3 DNA sequence: TGTGCCAGCAGTTACGGGCAGGGGGTCAATTCACCCCTCCACTTT.

This clone has at least ten counts. Other DNA sequences of this sample code for an identical CDR3. The CDR3 coding sequence is TGTGCCAGCAGTGAAGTTCGGGGGGGTCGCGGCTACACCTTC. It is translated as CASSEVRGGRGYTF. J is TRBJ1-2 and V is TRBV2, with D perhaps TRBD1 (5 bases). Deletions cut 1 base from V and 8 bases from J, with 14 bases between. This CDR3 region has 14 residues. The germline V gene has CDR1 SNHLY and CDR2 FYNNEI.

CDR3 nucleotide sequence: TGTGCCAGCAGTGTCGATTGGGTAGCGGGAGGGCTAGATACGCAGTATTTT. Its protein product is CASSVDWVAGGLDTQYF. The chain uses TRBV6-1 and TRBJ2-3; TRBD2 matches at 11 bases. Germline V gene data show CDR1 as MNHNS and CDR2 as SASEGT. V was clipped by 4 bases and J by 5 bases; unmatched bases: 11. The CDR3 sequence is 17 residues long.

V gene TRBV28 combines with J gene TRBJ2-7; tentatively, D is TRBD2 (6 bases). The CDR3 totals 12 residues. Germline CDR1 is MDHEN and CDR2 is SYDVKM. Trimming took off 3 bases at V and 6 bases at J, with 9 bases between the two ends. The CDR3 DNA follows: TGTGCCAGCAGTTTGGAGGGATCCGAGCAGTACTTC. This gives the protein CASSLEGSEQYF.

This clone was picked up one time. The chain carries TRBV5-6 and TRBJ2-7, with TRBD2 matching 10 bases. V was clipped by 5 bases and J by 5 bases; unmatched bases: 1. This CDR3 has 12 residues. Germline CDR1 is SGHDT and CDR2 is YYEEEE. The CDR3: CASRGTSDEQYF. CDR3 bases: TGTGCCAGCAGGGGGACTAGCGACGAGCAGTACTTC.

The V gene is TRBV12-3 or TRBV12-4, the J gene TRBJ1-1; D unresolved. V was pared by 3 bases and J by 8 bases, with 13 bases between. The CDR3 covers 13 residues. CDR3 loop: CASSFLQRSEAFF. CDR3 DNA sequence: TGTGCCAGCAGTTTTCTACAACGTAGCGAAGCTTTCTTT.